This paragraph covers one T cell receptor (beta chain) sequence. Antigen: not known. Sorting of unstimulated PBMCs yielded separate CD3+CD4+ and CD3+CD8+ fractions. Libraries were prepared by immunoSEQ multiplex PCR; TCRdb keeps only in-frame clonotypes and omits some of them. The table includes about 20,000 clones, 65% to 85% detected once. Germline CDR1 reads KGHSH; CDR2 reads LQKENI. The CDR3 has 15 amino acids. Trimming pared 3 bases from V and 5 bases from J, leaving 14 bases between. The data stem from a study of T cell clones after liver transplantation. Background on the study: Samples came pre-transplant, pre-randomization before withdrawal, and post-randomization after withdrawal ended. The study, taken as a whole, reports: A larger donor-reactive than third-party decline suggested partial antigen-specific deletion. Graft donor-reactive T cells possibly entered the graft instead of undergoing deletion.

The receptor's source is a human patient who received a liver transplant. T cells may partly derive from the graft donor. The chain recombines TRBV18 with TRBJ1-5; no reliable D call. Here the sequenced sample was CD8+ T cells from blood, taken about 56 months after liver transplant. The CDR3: CASSPKPGPHQPQHF. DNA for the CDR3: TGTGCCAGCTCACCCAAGCCAGGACCCCATCAGCCCCAGCATTTT. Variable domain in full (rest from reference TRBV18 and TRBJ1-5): NAGVMQNPRHLVRRRGQEARLRCSPMKGHSHVYWYRQLPEEGLKFMVYLQKENIIDESGMPKERFSAEFPKEGPSILRIQQVVRGDSAAYFCASSPKPGPHQPQHFGDGTRLSIL.